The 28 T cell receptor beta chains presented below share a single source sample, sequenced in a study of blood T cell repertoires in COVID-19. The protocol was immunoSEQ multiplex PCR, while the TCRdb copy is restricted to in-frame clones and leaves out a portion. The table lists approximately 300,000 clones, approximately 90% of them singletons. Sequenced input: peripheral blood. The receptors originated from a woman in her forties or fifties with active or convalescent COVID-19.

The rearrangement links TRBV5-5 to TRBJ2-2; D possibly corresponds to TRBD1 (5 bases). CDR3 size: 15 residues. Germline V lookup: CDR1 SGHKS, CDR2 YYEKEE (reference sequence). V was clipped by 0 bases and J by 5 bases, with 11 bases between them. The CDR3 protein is CASSLDPQGTGELFF. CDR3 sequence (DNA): TGTGCCAGCAGCTTGGATCCGCAGGGTACCGGGGAGCTGTTTTTT.

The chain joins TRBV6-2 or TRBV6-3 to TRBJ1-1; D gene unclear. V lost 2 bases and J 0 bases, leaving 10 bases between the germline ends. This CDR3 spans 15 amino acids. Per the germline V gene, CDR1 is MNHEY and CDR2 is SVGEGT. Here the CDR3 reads CASSYLVRMNTEAFF. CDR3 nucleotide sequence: TGTGCCAGCAGTTACCTGGTCAGGATGAACACTGAAGCTTTCTTT.

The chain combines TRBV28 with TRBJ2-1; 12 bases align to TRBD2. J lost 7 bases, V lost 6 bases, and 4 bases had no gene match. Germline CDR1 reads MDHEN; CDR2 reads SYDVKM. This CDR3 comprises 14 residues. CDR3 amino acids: CASRGLAGLNEQFF. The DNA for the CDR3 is TGTGCCAGCAGGGGACTAGCGGGTTTAAATGAGCAGTTCTTC.

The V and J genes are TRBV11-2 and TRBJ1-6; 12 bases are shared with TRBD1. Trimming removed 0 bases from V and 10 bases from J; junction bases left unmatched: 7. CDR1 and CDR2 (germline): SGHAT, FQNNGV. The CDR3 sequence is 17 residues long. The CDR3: CASSLDPRDRGLSPLHF. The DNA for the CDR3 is TGTGCCAGCAGCTTAGACCCCCGGGACAGGGGGCTATCACCCCTCCACTTT.

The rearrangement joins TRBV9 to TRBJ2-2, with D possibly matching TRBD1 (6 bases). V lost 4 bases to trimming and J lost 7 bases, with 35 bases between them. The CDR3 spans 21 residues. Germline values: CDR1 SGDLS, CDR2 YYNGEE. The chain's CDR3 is CASSRPAFLTGTQDRSGELFF. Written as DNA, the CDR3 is TGTGCCAGCAGCAGACCCGCGTTTCTAACCGGGACACAAGATCGTAGCGGGGAGCTGTTTTTT.

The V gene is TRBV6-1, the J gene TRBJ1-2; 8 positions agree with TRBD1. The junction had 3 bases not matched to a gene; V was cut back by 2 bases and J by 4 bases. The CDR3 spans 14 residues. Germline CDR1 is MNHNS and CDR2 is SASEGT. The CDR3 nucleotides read TGTGCCAGCAGTGAATCAGGGGGCATCTATGGCTACACCTTC. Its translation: CASSESGGIYGYTF.

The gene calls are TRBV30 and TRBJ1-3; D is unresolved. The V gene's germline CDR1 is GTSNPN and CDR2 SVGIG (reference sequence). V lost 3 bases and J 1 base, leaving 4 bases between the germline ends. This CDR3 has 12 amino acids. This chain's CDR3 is CAWRLSGNTIYF. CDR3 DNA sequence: TGTGCCTGGAGGTTATCTGGAAACACCATATATTTT.

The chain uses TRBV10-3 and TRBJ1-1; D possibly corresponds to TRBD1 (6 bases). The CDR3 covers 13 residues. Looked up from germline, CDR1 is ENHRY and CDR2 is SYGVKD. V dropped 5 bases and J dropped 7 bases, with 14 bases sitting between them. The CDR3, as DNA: TGTGCCATCAGTTCCCACCGGGACAATGAAGCTTTCTTT. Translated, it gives CAISSHRDNEAFF.

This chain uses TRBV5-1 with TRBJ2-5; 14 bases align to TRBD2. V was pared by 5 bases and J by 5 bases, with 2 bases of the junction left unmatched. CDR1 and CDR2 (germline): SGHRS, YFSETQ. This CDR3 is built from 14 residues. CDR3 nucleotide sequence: TGCGCCAGCAGGACTAGCGGGGGGGCCGAGACCCAGTACTTC. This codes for CASRTSGGAETQYF.

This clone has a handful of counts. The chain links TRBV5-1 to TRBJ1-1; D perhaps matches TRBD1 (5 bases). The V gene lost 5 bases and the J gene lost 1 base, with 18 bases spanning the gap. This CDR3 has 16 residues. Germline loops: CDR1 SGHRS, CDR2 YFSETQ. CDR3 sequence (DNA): TGCGCCAGCAGACTTAATTATGACAGAACGAACACTGAAGCTTTCTTT. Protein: CASRLNYDRTNTEAFF. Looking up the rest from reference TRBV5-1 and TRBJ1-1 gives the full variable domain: KAGVTQTPRYLIKTRGQQVTLSCSPISGHRSVSWYQQTPGQGLQFLFEYFSETQRNKGNFPGRFSGRQFSNSRSEMNVSTLELGDSALYLCASRLNYDRTNTEAFFGQGTRLTVV.

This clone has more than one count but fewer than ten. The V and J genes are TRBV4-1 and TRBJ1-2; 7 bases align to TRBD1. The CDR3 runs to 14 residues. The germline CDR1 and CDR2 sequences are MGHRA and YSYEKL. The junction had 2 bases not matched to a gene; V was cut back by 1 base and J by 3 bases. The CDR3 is CASSQGTGYYGYTF. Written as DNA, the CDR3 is TGCGCCAGCAGCCAAGGGACAGGCTACTATGGCTACACCTTC.

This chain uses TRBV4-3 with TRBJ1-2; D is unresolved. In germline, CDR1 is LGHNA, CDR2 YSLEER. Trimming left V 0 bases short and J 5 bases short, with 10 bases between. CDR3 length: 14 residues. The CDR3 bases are TGCGCCAGCAGCCAAGATAACAAGAAGTATGGCTACACCTTC. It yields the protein CASSQDNKKYGYTF.

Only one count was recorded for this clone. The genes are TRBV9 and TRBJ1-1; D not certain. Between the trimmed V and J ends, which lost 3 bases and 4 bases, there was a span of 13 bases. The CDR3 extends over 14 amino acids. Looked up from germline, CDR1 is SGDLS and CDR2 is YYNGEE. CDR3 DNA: TGTGCCAGCAGCGATCAACTCGGTGGCACTGAAGCTTTCTTT. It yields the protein CASSDQLGGTEAFF.

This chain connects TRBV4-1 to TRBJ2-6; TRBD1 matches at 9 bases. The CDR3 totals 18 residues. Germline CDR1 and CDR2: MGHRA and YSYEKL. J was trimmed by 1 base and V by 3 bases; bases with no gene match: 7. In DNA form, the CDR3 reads TGCGCCAGCAGCCAGTTGGGACAGGGTAGGTCTGGGGCCAACGTCCTGACTTTC. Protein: CASSQLGQGRSGANVLTF.

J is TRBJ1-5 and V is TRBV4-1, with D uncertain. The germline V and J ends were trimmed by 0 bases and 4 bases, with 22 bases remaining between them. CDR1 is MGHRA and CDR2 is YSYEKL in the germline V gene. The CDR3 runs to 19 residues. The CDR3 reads CASSQDATAWALKNQPQHF. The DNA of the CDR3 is TGCGCCAGCAGCCAAGATGCGACGGCTTGGGCTCTCAAAAATCAGCCCCAGCATTTT.

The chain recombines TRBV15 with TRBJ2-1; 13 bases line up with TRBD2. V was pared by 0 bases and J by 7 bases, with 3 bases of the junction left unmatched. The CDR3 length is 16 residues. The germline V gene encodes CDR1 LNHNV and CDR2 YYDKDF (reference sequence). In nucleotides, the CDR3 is TGTGCCACCAGCAGAGAAGAGACTAGCGGGAGGAATGAGCAGTTCTTC. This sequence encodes CATSREETSGRNEQFF.

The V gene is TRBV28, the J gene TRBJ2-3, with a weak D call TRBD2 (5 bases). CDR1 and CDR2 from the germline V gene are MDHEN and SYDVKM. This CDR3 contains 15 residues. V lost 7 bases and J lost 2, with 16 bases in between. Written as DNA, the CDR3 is TGTGCCAGCATCCAAGGACTCGCTGCCACAGATACGCAGTATTTT. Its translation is CASIQGLAATDTQYF.

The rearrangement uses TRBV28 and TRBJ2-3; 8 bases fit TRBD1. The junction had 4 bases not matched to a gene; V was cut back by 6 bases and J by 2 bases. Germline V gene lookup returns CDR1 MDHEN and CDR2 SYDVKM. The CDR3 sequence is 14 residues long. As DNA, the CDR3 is TGTGCCAGCAGGCCGGGACAGGCCACAGATACGCAGTATTTT. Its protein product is CASRPGQATDTQYF.

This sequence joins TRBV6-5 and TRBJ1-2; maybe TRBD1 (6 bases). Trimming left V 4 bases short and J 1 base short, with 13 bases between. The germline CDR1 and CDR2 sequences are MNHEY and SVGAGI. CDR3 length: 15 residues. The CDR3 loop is CASSFRNRVNYGYTF. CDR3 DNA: TGTGCCAGCAGTTTTAGGAACAGGGTTAACTATGGCTACACCTTC.

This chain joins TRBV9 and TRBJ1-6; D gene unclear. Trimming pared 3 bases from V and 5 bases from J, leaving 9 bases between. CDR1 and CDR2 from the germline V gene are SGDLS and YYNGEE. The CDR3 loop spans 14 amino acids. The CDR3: CASSAVRNNSPLHF. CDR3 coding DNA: TGTGCCAGCAGCGCCGTCCGTAATAATTCACCCCTCCACTTT.

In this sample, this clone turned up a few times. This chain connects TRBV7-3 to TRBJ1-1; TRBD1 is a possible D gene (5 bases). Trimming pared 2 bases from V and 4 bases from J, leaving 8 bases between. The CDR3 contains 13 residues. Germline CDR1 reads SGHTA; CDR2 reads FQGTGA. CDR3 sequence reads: CASSLQGGTEAFF. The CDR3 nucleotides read TGTGCCAGCAGCTTACAGGGAGGCACTGAAGCTTTCTTT.

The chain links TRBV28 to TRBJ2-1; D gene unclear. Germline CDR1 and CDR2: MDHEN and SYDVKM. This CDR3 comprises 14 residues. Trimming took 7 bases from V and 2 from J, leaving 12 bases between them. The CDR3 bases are TGTGCCAGCATGCTGGCGGCTACCTACAATGAGCAGTTCTTC. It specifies CASMLAATYNEQFF.

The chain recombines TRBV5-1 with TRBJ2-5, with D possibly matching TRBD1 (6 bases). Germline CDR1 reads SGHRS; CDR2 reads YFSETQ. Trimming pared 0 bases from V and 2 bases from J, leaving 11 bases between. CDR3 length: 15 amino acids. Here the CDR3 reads CASSLVARGQETQYF. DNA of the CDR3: TGCGCCAGCAGCTTGGTCGCAAGGGGGCAAGAGACCCAGTACTTC. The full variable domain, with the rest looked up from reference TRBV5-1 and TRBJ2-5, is KAGVTQTPRYLIKTRGQQVTLSCSPISGHRSVSWYQQTPGQGLQFLFEYFSETQRNKGNFPGRFSGRQFSNSRSEMNVSTLELGDSALYLCASSLVARGQETQYFGPGTRLLVL.

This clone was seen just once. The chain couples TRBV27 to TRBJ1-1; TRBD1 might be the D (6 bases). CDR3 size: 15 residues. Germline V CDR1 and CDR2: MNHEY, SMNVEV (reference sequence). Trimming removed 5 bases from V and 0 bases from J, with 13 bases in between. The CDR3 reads CASSPLDRMNTEAFF. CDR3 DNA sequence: TGTGCCAGCAGTCCCCTCGACAGGATGAACACTGAAGCTTTCTTT.

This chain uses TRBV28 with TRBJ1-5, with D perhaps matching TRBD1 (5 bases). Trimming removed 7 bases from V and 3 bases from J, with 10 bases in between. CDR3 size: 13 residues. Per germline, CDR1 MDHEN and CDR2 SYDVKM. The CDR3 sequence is CASITGPNQPQHF. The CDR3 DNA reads TGTGCCAGCATAACAGGACCCAATCAGCCCCAGCATTTT.

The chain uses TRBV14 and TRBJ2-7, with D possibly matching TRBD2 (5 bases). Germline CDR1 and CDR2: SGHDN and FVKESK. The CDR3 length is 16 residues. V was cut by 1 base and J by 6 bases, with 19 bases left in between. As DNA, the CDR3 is TGTGCCAGCAGCCAAGCGCCCTGGACTGGGCAGGCCGAGCAGTACTTC. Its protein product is CASSQAPWTGQAEQYF.

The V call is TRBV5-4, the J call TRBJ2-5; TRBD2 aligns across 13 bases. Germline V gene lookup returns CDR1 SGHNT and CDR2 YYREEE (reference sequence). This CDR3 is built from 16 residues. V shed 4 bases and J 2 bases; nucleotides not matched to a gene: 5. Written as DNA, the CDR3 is TGTGCCAGCAGCCGGGGACTAGCGGGGCTTCAAGAGACCCAGTACTTC. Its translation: CASSRGLAGLQETQYF. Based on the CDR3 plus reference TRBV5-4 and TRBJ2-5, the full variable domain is ETGVTQSPTHLIKTRGQQVTLRCSSQSGHNTVSWYQQALGQGPQFIFQYYREEENGRGNFPPRFSGLQFPNYSSELNVNALELDDSALYLCASSRGLAGLQETQYFGPGTRLLVL.

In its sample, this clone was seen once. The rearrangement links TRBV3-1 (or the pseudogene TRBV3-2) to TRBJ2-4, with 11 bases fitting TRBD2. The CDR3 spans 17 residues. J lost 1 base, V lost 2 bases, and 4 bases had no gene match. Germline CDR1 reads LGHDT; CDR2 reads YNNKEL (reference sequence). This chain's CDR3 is CASSQLLAGVAKNIQYF. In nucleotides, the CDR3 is TGTGCCAGCAGCCAACTACTAGCGGGAGTGGCCAAAAACATTCAGTACTTC.